These 29 T cell receptor beta chains originate from one sample sequenced in a study of OX40 agonist ivuxolimab in advanced cancers. Produced via immunoSEQ multiplex PCR; TCRdb's table is partial and in-frame only. The table shows more than 15,000 clones, with roughly 82% occurring only once. Sequencing was performed on CD4+ or CD8+ T cells sorted from blood, taken in a trial of the OX40 agonist ivuxolimab. The receptors were sampled from an adult with an advanced solid tumor such as melanoma, head and neck, liver or kidney cancer.

The table lists this clone with a count of one. The chain employs TRBV7-2 and TRBJ2-1; no firm D call. The CDR3 is 12 amino acids. V gave up 3 bases and J gave up 7 bases, with 7 bases separating them. CDR1 and CDR2 from the germline V gene are SGHTA and FQGNSA. The CDR3 reads CASSFIRNEQFF. The CDR3 nucleotides are TGTGCCAGCAGCTTTATCCGGAATGAGCAGTTCTTC.

This clone came up a few times. V is TRBV2 and J is TRBJ1-5, with a weak D call TRBD1 (6 bases). In germline, CDR1 is SNHLY, CDR2 FYNNEI. There are 15 residues in the CDR3. Trimming left V 5 bases short and J 0 bases short, with 11 bases between. The CDR3 DNA reads as TGTGCCAGCAGTATCGGACAGTATAGCAATCAGCCCCAGCATTTT. It encodes CASSIGQYSNQPQHF.

This chain joins TRBV7-6 and TRBJ2-7, with 7 nucleotides matching TRBD1. The CDR3 extends over 19 amino acids. Germline loops: CDR1 SGHVS, CDR2 FNYEAQ. The V segment lost 5 bases and the J segment 3 bases; nucleotides outside the gene matches: 22. This CDR3 is CASSPWGNLQGERDYEQYF. The CDR3, as DNA: TGTGCCAGCAGCCCCTGGGGCAATCTGCAGGGGGAAAGGGACTACGAGCAGTACTTC.

The CDR3 sequence: CASSFTSGNNEQFF. CDR3 in DNA: TGTGCCAGCAGCTTTACTAGCGGGAACAATGAGCAGTTCTTC. The V and J genes are TRBV7-3 and TRBJ2-1, with 10 bases matching TRBD2. This CDR3 is 14 amino acids long. Germline values: CDR1 SGHTA, CDR2 FQGTGA. Germline trimming cut 3 bases from V and 5 bases from J; bases unmatched to any gene: 1.

In its sample, this clone was seen a few times. CDR3 nucleotides: TGTGCCAGCAGCGATAGCGGGAGGGCAGATACGCAGTATTTT. This encodes CASSDSGRADTQYF. The chain employs TRBV11-3 and TRBJ2-3, with 11 bases that match TRBD2. From germline, CDR1 is SGHNT and CDR2 YENEEA. Germline trimming cut 5 bases from V and 4 bases from J; bases unmatched to any gene: 2. CDR3 length: 14 amino acids.

This clone was seen a single time. V usage is TRBV14 and J usage is TRBJ2-5; tentatively, D is TRBD1 (5 bases). The CDR3 consists of 15 residues. V lost 0 bases and J lost 3, with 11 bases in between. From germline, CDR1 is SGHDN and CDR2 FVKESK. The CDR3 region has the DNA TGTGCCAGCAGCCAAGAGGGGCTAGGAAAAGAGACCCAGTACTTC. Its protein is CASSQEGLGKETQYF.

This chain joins TRBV7-2 and TRBJ1-1; unclear D gene. The CDR3 is 13 amino acids. V dropped 3 bases and J dropped 6 bases, with 11 bases sitting between them. The germline V gene has CDR1 SGHTA and CDR2 FQGNSA. CDR3 sequence (DNA): TGTGCCAGCAGCTTCGGGGTTATCGCTGAAGCTTTCTTT. Its protein is CASSFGVIAEAFF.

As DNA, the CDR3 is TGCAGCGTTGGCAAGGGACAGGGGGCAGAGACCCAGTACTTC. Its translation is CSVGKGQGAETQYF. V and J are TRBV29-1 and TRBJ2-5; 12 positions match TRBD1. Germline V gene sequence: CDR1 SQVTM, CDR2 ANQGSEA. The V segment lost 4 bases and the J segment 4 bases; nucleotides outside the gene matches: 4. The CDR3 runs 14 residues.

The chain links TRBV5-8 to TRBJ1-2, with D tentatively TRBD1 (5 bases). Deletions cut 3 bases from V and 3 bases from J, with 12 bases between. Germline CDR1 reads SGHTS; CDR2 reads YDEGEE. The length of the CDR3 is 14 residues. CDR3 DNA sequence: TGTGCCAGCAGCTCGCAGGGTTGGGACTATGGCTACACCTTC. Its translation: CASSSQGWDYGYTF.

This chain uses TRBV25-1 with TRBJ2-7, with TRBD1 matching over 10 bases. Germline CDR1 is MGHDK and CDR2 is SYGVNS. The CDR3 extends over 17 amino acids. The ends lost 2 bases at V and 2 bases at J; junction bases unmatched: 9. The CDR3 DNA sequence: TGTGCCAGCAGTGAAGAAGGTCGCGGGACAGGGGCCTACGAGCAGTACTTC. Translation: CASSEEGRGTGAYEQYF.

This chain connects TRBV7-2 to TRBJ2-7; 9 bases are shared with TRBD2. The CDR3 has 15 residues. The germline gives CDR1 SGHTA, CDR2 FQGNSA. V lost 1 base and J lost 5; bases outside the gene matches: 6. CDR3 nucleotide sequence: TGTGCCAGCAGCTTAGAAGCGGGGGGCCGCCACGAGCAGTACTTC. Its translation: CASSLEAGGRHEQYF.

The chain couples TRBV18 to TRBJ2-5; D is undetermined. CDR1 and CDR2 (germline): KGHSH, LQKENI. This CDR3 contains 12 residues. V was clipped by 4 bases and J by 3 bases, with 6 bases between them. CDR3 region: CASSRLKETQYF. DNA of the CDR3: TGTGCCAGCTCACGGCTCAAAGAGACCCAGTACTTC.

This rearrangement joins TRBV7-2 to TRBJ1-5, with unresolved D. Germline values: CDR1 SGHTA, CDR2 FQGNSA. V lost 1 base and J lost 6, with 10 bases in between. The CDR3 contains 14 residues. The CDR3 DNA reads as TGTGCCAGCAGCTTAGTTTCTTTGGGTCAGCCCCAGCATTTT. Its translation: CASSLVSLGQPQHF. The variable domain in full, with the rest retrieved from reference TRBV7-2 and TRBJ1-5, is GAGVSQSPSNKVTEKGKDVELRCDPISGHTALYWYRQSLGQGLEFLIYFQGNSAPDKSGLPSDRFSAERTGGSVSTLTIQRTQQEDSAVYLCASSLVSLGQPQHFGDGTRLSIL.

V gene TRBV4-1 combines with J gene TRBJ2-5; no firm D call. Trimming shortened V by 0 bases and J by 6 bases, and 8 bases separated the two germline ends. Germline V lookup: CDR1 MGHRA, CDR2 YSYEKL. CDR3 length: 13 residues. The CDR3 DNA follows: TGCGCCAGCAGCCAAGATCGCCGAAAGACCCAGTACTTC. Translated: CASSQDRRKTQYF.

As for this clone: Its ends do not fully match the called genes, so a read error is possible. The chain employs TRBV30 and TRBJ2-1; a weak D match, TRBD1 (7 bases). There are 16 residues in the CDR3. Germline V lookup: CDR1 GTSNPN, CDR2 SVGIG (reference sequence). The CDR3 nucleotides are TGTGCCTGGAGTGACAGGGGACTCCCTTCCTCCAATGAGCAGTTCTTC. It specifies CAWSDRGLPSSNEQFF. Filled out from reference TRBV30 and TRBJ2-1, the complete variable domain reads SQTIHQWPATLVQPVGSPLSLECTVEGTSNPNLYWYRQAAGRGLQLLFYSVGIGQISSEVPQNLSASRPQDRQFILSSKKLLLSDSGFYLCAWSDRGLPSSNEQFFGPGTRLTVL.

The table lists this clone with a count of one. The chain recombines TRBV15 with TRBJ1-2, with a weak D call TRBD1 (6 bases). Trimming left V 8 bases short and J 6 bases short, with 16 bases between. Germline CDR1 LNHNV, CDR2 YYDKDF (reference sequence). This CDR3 comprises 13 residues. DNA for the CDR3: TGTGCCACCCGCCCACAGGGTGAAAATGGCTACACCTTC. This encodes CATRPQGENGYTF.

The genes are TRBV15 and TRBJ2-2; the match to TRBD2 covers 10 bases. CDR3 length: 14 amino acids. Losses at the gene ends were 2 bases for V and 15 bases for J; bases not matched to a gene: 9. In germline, CDR1 is LNHNV, CDR2 YYDKDF (reference sequence). The CDR3 region has the DNA TGTGCCACCAGCAGATCAGGACTAGCGGTCAGCGTGTTTTTT. This encodes CATSRSGLAVSVFF. The whole variable domain, remainder taken from reference TRBV15 and TRBJ2-2, is DAMVIQNPRYQVTQFGKPVTLSCSQTLNHNVMYWYQQKSSQAPKLLFHYYDKDFNNEADTPDNFQSRRPNTSFCFLDIRSPGLGDTAMYLCATSRSGLAVSVFFGEGSRLTVL.

This clone has just a few counts. The chain is built from TRBV6-1 and TRBJ1-5; D remains ambiguous. Germline loops: CDR1 MNHNS, CDR2 SASEGT. The CDR3 has 14 amino acids. V was clipped by 3 bases and J by 0 bases, with 6 bases between them. CDR3 protein: CASSEQSSNQPQHF. As DNA, the CDR3 is TGTGCCAGCAGTGAGCAATCTAGCAATCAGCCCCAGCATTTT.

The genes are TRBV19 and TRBJ1-1; perhaps TRBD1 as D (6 bases). CDR1 is LNHDA and CDR2 is SQIVND in the germline V gene (reference sequence). Trimming took off 1 base at V and 4 bases at J, with 16 bases between the two ends. There are 16 residues in the CDR3. The CDR3 DNA sequence: TGTGCCAGTAGTATAGCCGGGGCAGGGGCCCGCACTGAAGCTTTCTTT. This sequence encodes CASSIAGAGARTEAFF.

The rearrangement joins TRBV9 to TRBJ1-2; D gene unclear. The germline CDR1 and CDR2 sequences are SGDLS and YYNGEE. V was trimmed by 0 bases and J by 4 bases, leaving 10 bases between them. The CDR3 consists of 14 residues. The CDR3 DNA sequence: TGTGCCAGCAGCGTAGCTCCAAATGTCTATGGCTACACCTTC. This sequence encodes CASSVAPNVYGYTF.

The chain is built from TRBV10-1 and TRBJ2-5, with D possibly being TRBD1 (6 bases). The tail of the sequence fits TRBJ2-7 better, so the J call may be wrong. CDR1 is WNHNN, CDR2 SYGVQD, per germline (reference sequence). This CDR3 has 16 amino acids. In nucleotides, the CDR3 is TGCGCCAGCAGTGAGTCGACGACAGGTTCCCTCTACGAGCAGTACTTC. It encodes CASSESTTGSLYEQYF.

This clone is a singleton in its sample. This rearrangement joins TRBV6-6 to TRBJ1-1; 7 positions match TRBD1. The J segment lost 6 bases and the V segment lost 2 bases, leaving 9 bases of the junction unmatched. The CDR3 length is 15 residues. In germline, CDR1 is MNHNY, CDR2 SVGAGI (reference sequence). This CDR3 reads CASSYRGRGEAEAFF. In nucleotides, the CDR3 is TGTGCCAGCAGTTACAGAGGCAGGGGGGAGGCTGAAGCTTTCTTT.

J is TRBJ2-1 and V is TRBV28, with 8 bases matching TRBD2. CDR1 is MDHEN, CDR2 SYDVKM, per germline. V lost 0 bases to trimming and J lost 1 base; unmatched junction nucleotides: 2. The CDR3 runs 16 residues. CDR3 sequence (DNA): TGTGCCAGCAGTTTATGGCGGGAGGCATCCTACAATGAGCAGTTCTTC. The encoded protein is CASSLWREASYNEQFF.

This rearrangement joins TRBV14 to TRBJ1-2; D may be TRBD1 (6 bases). The CDR3 is 15 amino acids. Deletions cut 4 bases from V and 4 bases from J, with 16 bases between. The germline gives CDR1 SGHDN, CDR2 FVKESK. DNA for the CDR3: TGTGCCAGCAGCCCAAGTTCACAGGGTACCTATGGCTACACCTTC. It encodes CASSPSSQGTYGYTF.

The chain has TRBV27 and TRBJ2-7; the D gene is possibly TRBD2 (5 bases). The CDR3 runs 16 residues. V was shortened by 0 bases and J by 0 bases, with 12 bases between the two germline ends. Germline V gene sequence: CDR1 MNHEY, CDR2 SMNVEV (reference sequence). The CDR3 loop is CASSLSSGRSSYEQYF. The CDR3 DNA reads TGTGCCAGCAGTTTATCGAGCGGAAGATCCTCCTACGAGCAGTACTTC.

The chain uses TRBV10-1 and TRBJ2-7; TRBD1 aligns across 9 bases. The CDR3 is made up of 15 amino acids. Trimming cost V 7 bases and J 4 bases; bases outside gene matches: 11. Looked up from germline, CDR1 is WNHNN and CDR2 is SYGVQD (reference sequence). CDR3 sequence (DNA): TGCGCCAGCACCCAGCAGGGGACAGGGACTTACGAGCAGTACTTC. Translated, it gives CASTQQGTGTYEQYF.

CDR3 sequence: CASSSWVGTNEKLFF. As DNA, the CDR3 is TGCGCCAGCAGCAGTTGGGTGGGGACTAATGAAAAACTGTTTTTT. The chain has TRBV5-1 and TRBJ1-4, with no clear D. The CDR3 contains 15 residues. Germline values: CDR1 SGHRS, CDR2 YFSETQ. Trimming took off 4 bases at V and 2 bases at J, with 12 bases between the two ends.

This chain connects TRBV6-1 to TRBJ1-1; D gene unclear. This CDR3 contains 13 residues. V was pared by 2 bases and J by 3 bases, with 7 bases between. The germline gives CDR1 MNHNS, CDR2 SASEGT. DNA for the CDR3: TGTGCCAGCAGTGAAAGGGATGACACTGAAGCTTTCTTT. The encoded protein is CASSERDDTEAFF.

The V and J genes are TRBV7-2 and TRBJ2-1; the match to TRBD2 covers 7 bases. CDR3 length equals 11 residues. Germline CDR1 reads SGHTA; CDR2 reads FQGNSA. With 3 bases clipped from V and 14 bases from J, the junction kept 4 bases outside the gene matches. CDR3 in amino acids: CASSFVGGEFF. The DNA for the CDR3 is TGTGCCAGCAGCTTCGTGGGGGGGGAGTTCTTC.